The clone carrying this TCR beta chain showed up just a few times. As yet, its antigen is unknown. This sample is drawn from a study of T cell repertoires in cytomegalovirus infection. About the study: Selected CMV epitopes included recently identified HLA-C-restricted ones as well as well-studied HLA-B-restricted ones. Both a matching HLA type and CMV infection were indicated by public TCR beta signatures.

V was shortened by 6 bases and J by 3 bases, with 14 bases between the two germline ends. Germline loops: CDR1 DFQATT, CDR2 SNEGSKA (reference sequence). The CDR3 loop spans 13 amino acids. In TCRdb, the reads were re-called with MiXCR into one record per CDR3 protein. The repertoire holds a few hundred thousand distinct CDR3 sequences, 20% to 25% seen once, with about an eighth in the top ten. V gene TRBV20-1 combines with J gene TRBJ1-1; the D gene is possibly TRBD1 (6 bases). The source of this sequence is a human donor in good health (CMV status not recorded). Some clones in this sample may be carry-over from other donors' samples. Sequences were derived from cultured PBMCs, sampled from culture after CMV antigen stimulation. CDR3 residues: CSAKGGTDTEAFF. CDR3 nucleotide sequence: TGCAGTGCGAAGGGGGGTACGGACACTGAAGCTTTCTTT.